The clone carrying this T cell receptor beta chain has at least ten counts. What it binds is not known. Germline V gene sequence: CDR1 GTSNPN, CDR2 SVGIG (reference sequence). This CDR3 has 14 amino acids. V was trimmed by 2 bases and J by 12 bases, leaving 20 bases between them. TCRdb reanalysed the multiplex PCR reads using MiXCR and keeps one entry per CDR3 protein. Of roughly 8,300 distinct CDR3 sequences listed, roughly 46% were seen once; the top ten hold 14%. The data originate from a study of breast tumors, draining lymph nodes, adjacent tissues. General observations from the study: Data only fit, rather than demonstrated, lymph node origin of most tumor T cells. Data fit most tumor T cells coming from lymph node, expanding in tumor. Luminal-like breast cancer showed significantly higher tumor–nontumor repertoire similarity than basal-like. Compared with lymph nodes, tumors were less diverse; compared with nontumor tissue, more.

Sequencing was performed on tumor-adjacent breast tissue. The rearrangement joins TRBV30 to TRBJ2-1, with D perhaps matching TRBD1 (6 bases). The receptor was isolated from a female donor with breast cancer. Some clones in this sample may be carry-over from other donors' samples. The CDR3 region is CAWSKAGEGSGQFF. CDR3 in DNA: TGTGCCTGGAGTAAGGCAGGGGAAGGATCTGGGCAGTTCTTC.